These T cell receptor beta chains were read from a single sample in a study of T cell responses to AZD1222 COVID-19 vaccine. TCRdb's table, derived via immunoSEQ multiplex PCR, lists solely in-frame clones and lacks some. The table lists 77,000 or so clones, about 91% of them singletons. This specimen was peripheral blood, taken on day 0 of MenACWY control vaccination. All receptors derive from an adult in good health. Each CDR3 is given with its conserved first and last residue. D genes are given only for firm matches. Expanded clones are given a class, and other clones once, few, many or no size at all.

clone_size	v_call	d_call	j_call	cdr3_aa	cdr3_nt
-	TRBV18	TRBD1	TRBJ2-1	CASSPGTALTNEQFF	TGTGCCAGCTCACCCGGGACAGCTCTAACCAATGAGCAGTTCTTC
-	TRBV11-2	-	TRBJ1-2	CASSPTPNYGYTF	TGTGCCAGCAGCCCCACTCCAAACTATGGCTACACCTTC
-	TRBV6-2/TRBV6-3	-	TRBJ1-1	CASSYSAGKLNTEAFF	TGTGCCAGCAGTTACTCGGCAGGAAAACTGAACACTGAAGCTTTCTTT
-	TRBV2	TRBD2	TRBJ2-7	CASSISGGNSYEQYF	TGTGCCAGCAGCATTAGCGGGGGGAACTCCTACGAGCAGTACTTC
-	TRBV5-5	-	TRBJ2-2	CASSWGTGELFF	TGTGCCAGCAGCTGGGGGACCGGGGAGCTGTTTTTT
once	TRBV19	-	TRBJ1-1	CASMTYARAEAFF	TGTGCCAGTATGACGTACGCCCGCGCTGAAGCTTTCTTT
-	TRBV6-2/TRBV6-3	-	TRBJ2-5	CASSWGGARGQETQYF	TGTGCCAGCAGTTGGGGGGGGGCGCGAGGGCAAGAGACCCAGTACTTC
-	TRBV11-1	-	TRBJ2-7	CASSLGRAAYEQYF	TGTGCCAGCAGTCTCGGCAGGGCAGCCTACGAGCAGTACTTC
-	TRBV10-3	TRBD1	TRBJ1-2	CAISVQGANNYGYTF	TGTGCCATCAGTGTCCAGGGGGCCAATAACTATGGCTACACCTTC
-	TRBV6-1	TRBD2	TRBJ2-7	CASSEMTSGASYEQYF	TGTGCCAGCAGCGAAATGACTAGCGGGGCCTCCTACGAGCAGTACTTC
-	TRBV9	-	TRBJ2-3	CASSVVFTDTQYF	TGTGCCAGCAGCGTAGTGTTCACAGATACGCAGTATTTT
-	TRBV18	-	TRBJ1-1	CASSPKAEAFF	TGTGCCAGCTCCCCTAAGGCTGAAGCTTTCTTT
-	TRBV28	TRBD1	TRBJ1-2	CASRATGKSYGYTF	TGTGCCAGCAGGGCGACAGGGAAATCCTATGGCTACACCTTC
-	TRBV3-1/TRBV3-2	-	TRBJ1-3	CASSRDTGNTIYF	TGTGCCAGCAGCCGCGACACTGGAAACACCATATATTTT
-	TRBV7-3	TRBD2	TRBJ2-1	CASSEVAGEGEQFF	TGTGCCAGCAGCGAGGTAGCGGGGGAAGGTGAGCAGTTCTTC
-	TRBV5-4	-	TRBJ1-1	CASSLVWDRTNTEAFF	TGTGCCAGCAGCTTGGTCTGGGACCGGACTAACACTGAAGCTTTCTTT
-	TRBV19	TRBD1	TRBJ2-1	CASSMGTANPYNEQFF	TGTGCCAGTAGTATGGGGACAGCTAACCCCTACAATGAGCAGTTCTTC
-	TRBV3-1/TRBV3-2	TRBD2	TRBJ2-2	CASSQDLAGGNTGELFF	TGTGCCAGCAGCCAAGACCTAGCGGGAGGTAACACCGGGGAGCTGTTTTTT
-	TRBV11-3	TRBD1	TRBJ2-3	CASSLSGGSDTQYF	TGTGCCAGCAGCTTATCAGGGGGCTCAGATACGCAGTATTTT
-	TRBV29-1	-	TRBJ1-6	CSVGENSPLHF	TGCAGCGTTGGGGAAAATTCACCCCTCCACTTT
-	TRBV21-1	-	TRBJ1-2	CASSKEGPTGIGVDYGYTF	TGTGCCAGCAGCAAAGAAGGCCCCACAGGGATAGGGGTCGACTATGGCTACACCTTC
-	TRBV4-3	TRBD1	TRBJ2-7	CASSQDLPTGDEQYF	TGCGCCAGCAGCCAAGATCTTCCTACAGGGGACGAGCAGTACTTC
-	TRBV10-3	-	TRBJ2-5	CAIKGVPQETQYF	TGTGCCATCAAGGGAGTGCCCCAAGAGACCCAGTACTTC
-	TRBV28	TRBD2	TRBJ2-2	CASSFLGLGTNTGELFF	TGTGCCAGCAGTTTCCTGGGACTAGGCACGAACACCGGGGAGCTGTTTTTT
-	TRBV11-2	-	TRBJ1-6	CASSLEVARNSPLHF	TGTGCCAGCAGCTTAGAGGTGGCCAGGAATTCACCCCTCCACTTT
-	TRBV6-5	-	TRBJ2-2	CASSYAGPMAGELFF	TGTGCCAGCAGTTACGCGGGACCCATGGCCGGGGAGCTGTTTTTT
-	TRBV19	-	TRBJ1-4	CASRGGDIGKLFF	TGTGCCAGTAGAGGAGGGGACATCGGAAAACTGTTTTTT
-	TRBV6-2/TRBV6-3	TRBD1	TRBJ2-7	CASSTTPGDRVSSHLYEQYF	TGTGCCAGCAGTACCACGCCAGGGGACAGGGTGTCATCCCATCTCTACGAGCAGTACTTC
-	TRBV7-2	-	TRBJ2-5	CASSLRRWETQYF	TGTGCCAGCAGCTTACGTCGGTGGGAGACCCAGTACTTC
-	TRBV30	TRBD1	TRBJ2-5	CAWDRGRAETQYF	TGTGCCTGGGACAGGGGGCGAGCGGAGACCCAGTACTTC
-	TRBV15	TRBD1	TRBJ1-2	CATSREDRGLDGYTF	TGTGCCACCAGCAGAGAGGACAGGGGCCTGGATGGCTACACCTTC
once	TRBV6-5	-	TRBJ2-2	CASSTAGGELFF	TGTGCCAGCAGCACCGCGGGCGGGGAGCTGTTTTTT
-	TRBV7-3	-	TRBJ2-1	CASRTTGDSNEQFF	TGTGCCAGCAGGACAACGGGGGACAGCAATGAGCAGTTCTTC
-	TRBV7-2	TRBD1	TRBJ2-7	CASSSQGTGINEQYF	TGTGCCAGCAGCTCACAGGGGACAGGGATAAACGAGCAGTACTTC
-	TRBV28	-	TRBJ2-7	CASRATGPKSYEQYF	TGTGCCAGCAGGGCAACAGGGCCCAAATCCTACGAGCAGTACTTC
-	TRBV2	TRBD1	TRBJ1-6	CASRGGQGSPLHF	TGTGCCAGCAGGGGGGGACAGGGTTCACCCCTCCACTTT
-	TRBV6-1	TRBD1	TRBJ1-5	CASSGPKGQTLRGNQPQHF	TGTGCCAGCAGTGGGCCTAAGGGACAGACATTGAGGGGCAATCAGCCCCAGCATTTT
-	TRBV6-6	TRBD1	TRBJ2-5	CASSSGQGGFQETQYF	TGTGCCAGCAGTTCCGGACAGGGGGGATTCCAAGAGACCCAGTACTTC
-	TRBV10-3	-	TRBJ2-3	CATEQGGTSTDTQYF	TGTGCCACCGAGCAGGGCGGTACTAGCACAGATACGCAGTATTTT
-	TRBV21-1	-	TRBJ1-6	CASKPKDRDESPLHF	TGTGCCAGCAAACCCAAGGACAGGGATGAGTCACCCCTCCACTTT
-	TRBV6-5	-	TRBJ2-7	CASSYSVVTELGEQYF	TGTGCCAGCAGTTACTCGGTTGTGACCGAATTGGGCGAGCAGTACTTC
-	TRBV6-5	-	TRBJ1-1	CASSSPLGYTEAFF	TGTGCCAGCAGTTCTCCGTTGGGATACACTGAAGCTTTCTTT
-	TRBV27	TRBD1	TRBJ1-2	CASSQAGQAPNYGYTF	TGTGCCAGCAGTCAGGCGGGACAGGCACCTAACTATGGCTACACCTTC
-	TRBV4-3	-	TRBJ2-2	CASSQDPTSGELFF	TGCGCCAGCAGCCAAGATCCCACCTCCGGGGAGCTGTTTTTT
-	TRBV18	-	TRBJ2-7	CASSDTVFEQYF	TGTGCCAGCTCAGACACAGTATTCGAGCAGTACTTC
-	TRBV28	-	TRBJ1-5	CASSSQTVAQHF	TGTGCCAGCAGTTCCCAAACGGTTGCCCAGCATTTT
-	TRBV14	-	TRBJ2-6	CASSRALSGANVLTF	TGTGCCAGCAGCCGCGCTCTATCTGGGGCCAACGTCCTGACTTTC
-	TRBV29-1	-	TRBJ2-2	CSAGSPNTGELFF	TGCAGCGCGGGGTCCCCGAACACCGGGGAGCTGTTTTTT
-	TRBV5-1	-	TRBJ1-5	CASSLNSNQPQHF	TGCGCCAGCAGCTTGAATAGCAATCAGCCCCAGCATTTT
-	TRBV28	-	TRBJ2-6	CASSSRGAGSGANVLTF	TGTGCCAGCAGTTCCCGGGGGGCCGGCTCTGGGGCCAACGTCCTGACTTTC